These 18 T cell receptor beta chains originate from one sample sequenced in a study of post-analysis software for immune sequencing data. The study, taken as a whole, reports: Four to six TRBV segments, including TRBV5-6, TRBV5-1 and TRBV20-1, were more frequent in patients than controls.

Carried by the TCR beta cDNA libraries were unique molecular identifiers. TCRdb passed the PCR reads through MiXCR, listing each CDR3 protein once. The repertoire consists of about 170,000 distinct CDR3 sequences, with 30% occurring once and the leading ten covering over 1.2%. These TCRs are of unknown antigen specificity. The sequenced sample was blood. These receptors were taken from a girl aged 5-17 years with multiple sclerosis.

The rearrangement links TRBV28 to TRBJ1-5; tentative D call: TRBD1 (5 bases). Germline CDR1 and CDR2: MDHEN and SYDVKM. This CDR3 is built from 13 residues. The V end was cut by 11 bases, the J end by 7 bases, with 18 bases between. CDR3 residues: CAGGRGGNQPQHF. The CDR3 nucleotides read TGTGCCGGAGGTAGGGGAGGGAACCAGCCCCAGCATTTT.

As for this clonotype: A much larger clonotype is one base distant, so this may be a read error. This chain connects TRBV28 to TRBJ2-1; 7 bases are a match to TRBD1. This CDR3 is built from 13 residues. Germline V gives CDR1 MDHEN, CDR2 SYDVKM. With V trimmed by 2 bases and J by 13 bases, 8 bases remained unmatched. The CDR3 DNA is TGTGCCAGCAGTTTACAGGGGGTTCCGACCCAGTTCTTC. This codes for CASSLQGVPTQFF.

Only a few counts were recorded for this clonotype. The chain joins TRBV25-1 to TRBJ2-6; D not certain. Trimming removed 3 bases at V and 1 base at J, with 10 bases between. The CDR3 contains 16 residues. The germline V gene encodes CDR1 MGHDK and CDR2 SYGVNS. As DNA, the CDR3 is TGTGCCAGCAGTGAGGGCATATATTCTGGGGCCAACGTCCTGACTTTC. It codes for CASSEGIYSGANVLTF.

This clonotype was detected ten times or more. This chain connects TRBV20-1 to TRBJ2-5; 8 bases are shared with TRBD1. CDR1 and CDR2 from the germline V gene are DFQATT and SNEGSKA (reference sequence). V dropped 4 bases and J dropped 2; count of bases not matched to a gene: 9. The CDR3 extends over 15 amino acids. CDR3 amino acids: CSATTGGSGQETQYF. The CDR3 DNA sequence: TGCAGTGCTACCACAGGGGGAAGTGGGCAAGAGACCCAGTACTTC.

As to this clonotype: This could be a read error, since a much larger clone is one nucleotide away. The CDR3 nucleotides are TGTGCCGGCAGTGCACCTCACGGGAGAGATTTCGGTGAGCAGTTCTTC. Its translation is CAGSAPHGRDFGEQFF. The chain is built from TRBV6-1 and TRBJ2-1; a possible D gene is TRBD2 (6 bases). Per the germline V gene, CDR1 is MNHNS and CDR2 is SASEGT. The CDR3 has 16 residues.

This clonotype has just a few counts. The chain has TRBV10-2 and TRBJ2-1, with D uncertain. CDR3 length: 14 residues. V was trimmed by 6 bases and J by 12 bases, leaving 21 bases between them. From germline, CDR1 is WSHSY and CDR2 SAAADI. As DNA, the CDR3 is TGCGCCAGCAGCGAAACCCCGCCCGGAGATGGGCAGTTCTTC. Residues: CASSETPPGDGQFF.

This clonotype was picked up many times. The chain links TRBV12-3 or TRBV12-4 to TRBJ2-1; weak D call: TRBD2 (6 bases). This CDR3 region has 14 residues. Trimming left V 4 bases short and J 5 bases short, with 12 bases between. The CDR3 loop is CASSSSSGNNEQFF. In DNA, the CDR3 is TGTGCCAGCAGTTCAAGTAGCGGCAACAATGAGCAGTTCTTC.

The rearrangement links TRBV7-9 to TRBJ2-1, with 9 bases aligning to TRBD2. J gave up 10 bases and V 3 bases, and 7 bases lay outside the gene matches. The CDR3 length is 14 residues. Germline-derived CDR1 and CDR2 are SEHNR and FQNEAQ (reference sequence). CDR3 coding DNA: TGTGCCAGCAGCTTCGCGGGAGGGCCCGGCGAGCAGTTCTTC. It encodes CASSFAGGPGEQFF.

This clonotype was counted many times. The chain couples TRBV7-2 to TRBJ2-7; weak D call: TRBD2 (6 bases). The CDR3 loop spans 14 amino acids. Trimming stripped 3 bases from V and 3 bases from J, with 12 bases between. Germline lookup yields CDR1 SGHTA and CDR2 FQGNSA. The CDR3 region has the DNA TGTGCCAGCAGCTTCCAACTAGCAGTCTACGAGCAGTACTTC. Protein sequence: CASSFQLAVYEQYF.

The chain joins TRBV28 to TRBJ2-1; D is ambiguous. The CDR3 has 12 residues. The V end lost 3 bases, the J end lost 8 bases, and 8 bases lay between the germline ends. Germline CDR1 MDHEN, CDR2 SYDVKM. The chain's CDR3 is CASSLMLDEQFF. CDR3 coding DNA: TGTGCCAGCAGTTTGATGTTAGATGAGCAGTTCTTC.

The V call is TRBV2, the J call TRBJ1-5; D gene unclear. The V end was cut by 7 bases, the J end by 1 base, with 11 bases between. Germline values: CDR1 SNHLY, CDR2 FYNNEI. The CDR3 extends over 14 amino acids. CDR3 loop: CASTRMESNQPQHF. The CDR3, as DNA: TGTGCCAGCACGCGGATGGAGAGCAATCAGCCCCAGCATTTT.

Turning to this clonotype: This clone may be a read error of a much larger clone one base away. J is TRBJ2-7 and V is TRBV12-3 or TRBV12-4; TRBD2 is a possible D gene (5 bases). The end of the DNA aligns better with TRBJ2-5, so the J call may be wrong. The CDR3 extends over 15 amino acids. The CDR3, as DNA: TGTGCCAGCAGGTCCCCTGGGAGACCGGGGGAGACCCAGTACTTC. Protein sequence: CASRSPGRPGETQYF.

Remarks on this clonotype: The junction departs from germline at one end; a sequencing error may be responsible. The chain recombines TRBV15 with TRBJ2-1; perhaps D is TRBD1 or TRBD2 (6 bases each). Germline V gene sequence: CDR1 LNHNV, CDR2 YYDKDF (reference sequence). The CDR3 consists of 16 residues. The CDR3 protein is CATCRVTRGAYNEQFF. The CDR3, as DNA: TGTGCCACCTGCAGAGTGACTAGGGGGGCCTACAATGAGCAGTTCTTC.

This clonotype showed up many times. The J gene is TRBJ2-3, the V gene TRBV28; D unresolved. The CDR3 totals 12 residues. V was cut by 7 bases and J by 5 bases, with 10 bases left in between. The germline gives CDR1 MDHEN, CDR2 SYDVKM. This CDR3 is CASTQSQDTQYF. For the CDR3, the DNA is TGTGCCAGCACTCAGTCCCAAGATACGCAGTATTTT.

Comments on this clonotype: One end of the junction fails to match germline, which may point to a read error. V usage is TRBV5-1 and J usage is TRBJ1-6, with no clear D. The CDR3 totals 13 residues. From germline, CDR1 is SGHRS and CDR2 YFSETQ. CDR3 protein: CASSLKKDSPPHF. In nucleotides, the CDR3 is TGCGCCAGCAGCTTAAAGAAGGATTCACCCCCCCACTTT.

As for this clonotype: A read error may explain this, as a much larger clone is one base away. The V call is TRBV5-1, the J call TRBJ2-5; 11 nucleotides align to TRBD2. The better agreement between TRBJ2-7 and the DNA end casts doubt on the J call. The length of the CDR3 is 14 residues. Germline assignment: CDR1 SGHRS and CDR2 YFSETQ. The CDR3 is CASGPGLAGYEQYF. CDR3 bases: TGCGCCAGCGGGCCCGGACTAGCGGGCTACGAGCAGTACTTC.

This clonotype was recorded a few times. This chain connects TRBV5-1 to TRBJ2-3; D gene unclear. The V end lost 7 bases, the J end lost 4 bases, and 19 bases lay between the germline ends. In germline, CDR1 is SGHRS, CDR2 YFSETQ. The CDR3 sequence is 15 residues long. The CDR3 spells CASGGPEVSPDTQYF. In DNA form, the CDR3 reads TGCGCCAGCGGCGGTCCCGAGGTATCGCCAGATACGCAGTATTTT.

This clonotype was seen at least ten times. This chain connects TRBV27 to TRBJ2-1; 7 nucleotides align to TRBD2. CDR3 size: 14 residues. Trimming took 10 bases from V and 2 from J; bases not matched to a gene: 8. Germline CDR1 reads MNHEY; CDR2 reads SMNVEV (reference sequence). The CDR3 is CATSFLAAYNEQFF. The CDR3 nucleotides read TGTGCCACCTCCTTTCTAGCGGCCTACAATGAGCAGTTCTTC.